A single sample is the source of the 18 T cell receptor beta chains below, sequenced in a study of blood T cells in healthy people across ages. Sample-barcoded 5' priming and a J-beta primer mix drove a second PCR of about 6 to 12 cycles. TCRdb reprocessed the 5' RACE reads via MiXCR and lists one record per CDR3 protein. The repertoire holds some 700,000 distinct CDR3 sequences, with approximately 22% as singletons. Sequenced: blood. The receptor source for this set is a man aged 65 to 79 in good health.

The V gene is TRBV12-3 or TRBV12-4, the J gene TRBJ1-2, with TRBD1 matching over 8 bases. The CDR3 loop spans 16 amino acids. Germline trimming cut 3 bases from V and 8 bases from J; bases unmatched to any gene: 14. CDR3 in amino acids: CASSLPQGAGTGGYTF. In DNA form, the CDR3 reads TGTGCCAGCAGTTTGCCCCAGGGCGCCGGGACAGGAGGCTACACCTTC.

The CDR3 reads CASSLRDRALGEQFF. Written as DNA, the CDR3 is TGTGCCAGCAGTTTACGGGACAGGGCCTTAGGTGAGCAGTTCTTC. The chain combines TRBV12-3 or TRBV12-4 with TRBJ2-1; 9 nucleotides align to TRBD1. The CDR3 runs to 15 residues. V gave up 2 bases and J gave up 9 bases; unmatched junction bases: 8.

The chain employs TRBV20-1 and TRBJ2-1, with 9 bases lining up with TRBD2. Near its end, the DNA agrees better with TRBJ2-5, so the J call may be wrong. This CDR3 has 16 residues. Germline CDR1 reads DFQATT; CDR2 reads SNEGSKA (reference sequence). The CDR3 bases are TGCAGTGTCAGAGGGAGTAGCGGGAGCTCCCAGGAGACCCAGTACTTC. Its protein product is CSVRGSSGSSQETQYF.

The chain employs TRBV20-1 and TRBJ2-7, with 9 bases that match TRBD1. Germline-derived CDR1 and CDR2 are DFQATT and SNEGSKA (reference sequence). CDR3 length: 16 residues. The trim removed 5 bases at V and 2 bases at J, leaving 13 bases unmatched. CDR3 DNA: TGCAGTGCTTCCCCACTGCGGGACAGGGTCGCCTACGAGCAGTACTTC. Residues: CSASPLRDRVAYEQYF.

This clonotype has just a few counts. The chain links TRBV5-1 to TRBJ1-2; unclear D gene. This CDR3 is built from 14 residues. V was shortened by 4 bases and J by 3 bases, with 13 bases between the two germline ends. CDR1 is SGHRS, CDR2 YFSETQ, per germline. CDR3 in DNA: TGCGCCAGCAGCCTGCCTACGGGAGACTATGGCTACACCTTC. Amino acid sequence: CASSLPTGDYGYTF.

This clonotype was seen more than once but under ten times. The chain recombines TRBV28 with TRBJ1-4; no firm D call. CDR1 and CDR2 from the germline V gene are MDHEN and SYDVKM. The V end was cut by 2 bases, the J end by 8 bases, with 12 bases between. CDR3 length: 14 amino acids. The DNA of the CDR3 is TGTGCCAGCAGTTTACCTGGTGGGTCCGAAAAACTGTTTTTT. Protein product: CASSLPGGSEKLFF.

The CDR3 nucleotides read TGTGCCACCAGTGATTCCCGGACCGCCTCGAATCCCTACAATGAGCAGTTCTTC. This translates into CATSDSRTASNPYNEQFF. This chain links TRBV24-1 with TRBJ2-1; D remains unclear. Germline V gives CDR1 KGHDR, CDR2 SFDVKD. V lost 2 bases, J lost 2 bases, and 18 bases lay in between. The CDR3 is 18 residues long.

Only a few counts were recorded for this clonotype. The V gene is TRBV28, the J gene TRBJ2-7, with D perhaps matching TRBD1 or TRBD2 (5 bases each). V lost 5 bases to trimming and J lost 1 base, with 18 bases between them. CDR3 length equals 16 residues. Germline values: CDR1 MDHEN, CDR2 SYDVKM. This CDR3 reads CASSRVGTPFSYEQYF. The CDR3 DNA reads as TGTGCCAGCAGTCGCGTCGGGACGCCATTTTCCTACGAGCAGTACTTC.

V gene TRBV5-1 combines with J gene TRBJ2-7; 9 bases align to TRBD1. This CDR3 contains 12 residues. Trimming took 3 bases from V and 6 from J; bases not matched to a gene: 1. The germline V gene has CDR1 SGHRS and CDR2 YFSETQ. The CDR3 spells CASSWGQGEQYF. In nucleotides, the CDR3 is TGCGCCAGCAGCTGGGGACAGGGCGAGCAGTACTTC.

This clonotype was seen at least ten times. J is TRBJ2-1 and V is TRBV4-3; perhaps TRBD2 as D (7 bases). V was pared by 2 bases and J by 7 bases, with 15 bases between. The CDR3 is made up of 15 amino acids. Germline loops: CDR1 LGHNA, CDR2 YSLEER. DNA of the CDR3: TGCGCCAGCAGCCAAACCCAGGGGAGGGGAAATGAGCAGTTCTTC. It specifies CASSQTQGRGNEQFF.

The chain uses TRBV7-9 and TRBJ2-7; possible D gene TRBD1, 6 bases. Germline V gives CDR1 SEHNR, CDR2 FQNEAQ (reference sequence). Deletions cut 5 bases from V and 0 bases from J, with 20 bases between. The CDR3 loop spans 17 amino acids. The DNA for the CDR3 is TGTGCCAGCAGCCAAACCCAAGGGGCAGGGGTCTCCTACGAGCAGTACTTC. Its protein is CASSQTQGAGVSYEQYF. The variable domain in full, completed from reference TRBV7-9 and TRBJ2-7, reads DTGVSQNPRHKITKRGQNVTFRCDPISEHNRLYWYRQTLGQGPEFLTYFQNEAQLEKSRLLSDRFSAERPKGSFSTLEIQRTEQGDSAMYLCASSQTQGAGVSYEQYFGPGTRLTVT.

The chain recombines TRBV12-3 or TRBV12-4 with TRBJ2-1; D is undetermined. Trimming removed 10 bases at V and 0 bases at J, with 19 bases between. The CDR3 has 16 amino acids. The DNA of the CDR3 is TGTGCCATCGTGGTAAGCCGGAAAAGCTCCTACAATGAGCAGTTCTTC. Its translation: CAIVVSRKSSYNEQFF.

This clonotype occurred many times. The CDR3 loop is CASSLGPSGLSTDTQYF. As DNA, the CDR3 is TGTGCCAGCAGCTTAGGCCCTAGCGGCCTAAGCACAGATACGCAGTATTTT. The rearrangement links TRBV7-2 to TRBJ2-3; TRBD2 matches 7 bases. CDR3 length equals 17 residues. V lost 1 base and J lost 0; bases outside the gene matches: 7. The germline CDR1 and CDR2 sequences are SGHTA and FQGNSA.

This clonotype came up many times. The genes are TRBV10-3 and TRBJ2-5; D is ambiguous. The V end lost 7 bases, the J end lost 5 bases, and 11 bases lay between the germline ends. CDR1 is ENHRY, CDR2 SYGVKD, per germline. This CDR3 has 12 residues. This chain's CDR3 is CAIKEDEETQYF. DNA of the CDR3: TGTGCCATCAAAGAGGACGAGGAGACCCAGTACTTC.

The chain employs TRBV20-1 and TRBJ2-5; D not certain. The CDR3 totals 13 residues. V gave up 1 base and J gave up 5 bases, with 11 bases separating them. CDR1 DFQATT and CDR2 SNEGSKA come from the germline V gene (reference sequence). The CDR3 DNA follows: TGCAGTGCTAGAGGGGGATCGTGGGAGACCCAGTACTTC. Translation: CSARGGSWETQYF.

This clonotype was detected a few times. The V and J genes are TRBV5-1 and TRBJ2-1; 7 positions match TRBD2. The CDR3 is 16 amino acids. Germline assignment: CDR1 SGHRS and CDR2 YFSETQ. V lost 7 bases and J lost 0; bases outside the gene matches: 10. This CDR3 is CASPPDGRSSYNEQFF. The CDR3 nucleotides are TGCGCCAGCCCACCCGACGGGAGGAGCTCCTACAATGAGCAGTTCTTC.

CDR3 protein: CASSLAKEQFF. The CDR3 region has the DNA TGTGCCAGCAGCTTAGCGAAGGAACAGTTCTTC. The gene calls are TRBV7-2 and TRBJ2-1; unclear D gene. The length of the CDR3 is 11 residues. Germline assignment: CDR1 SGHTA and CDR2 FQGNSA. V shed 0 bases and J shed 13 bases, with 7 bases lying between them.

This clonotype was seen more than once but under ten times. V usage is TRBV20-1 and J usage is TRBJ2-3; D is possibly TRBD2 (6 bases). Trimming stripped 5 bases from V and 4 bases from J, with 16 bases between. The CDR3 consists of 14 residues. Germline V gives CDR1 DFQATT, CDR2 SNEGSKA (reference sequence). This CDR3 reads CSASKGLPADTQYF. The CDR3 nucleotides read TGCAGTGCTTCCAAGGGACTCCCGGCAGATACGCAGTATTTT.